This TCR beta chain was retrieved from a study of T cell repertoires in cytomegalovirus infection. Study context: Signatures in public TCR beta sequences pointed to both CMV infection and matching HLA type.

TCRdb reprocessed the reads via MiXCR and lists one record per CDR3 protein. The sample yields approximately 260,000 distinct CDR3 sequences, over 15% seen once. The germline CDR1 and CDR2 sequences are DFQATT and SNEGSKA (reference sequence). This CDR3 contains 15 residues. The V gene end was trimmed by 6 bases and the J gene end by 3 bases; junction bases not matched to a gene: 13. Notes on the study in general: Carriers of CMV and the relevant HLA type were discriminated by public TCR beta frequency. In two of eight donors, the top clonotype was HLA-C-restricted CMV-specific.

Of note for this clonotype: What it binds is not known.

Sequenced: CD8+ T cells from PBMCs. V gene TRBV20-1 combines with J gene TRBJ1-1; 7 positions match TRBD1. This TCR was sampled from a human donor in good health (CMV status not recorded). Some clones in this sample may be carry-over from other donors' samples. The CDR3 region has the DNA TGCAGTGCGAGGGACAGTTTTTATATTTACACTGAAGCTTTCTTT. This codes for CSARDSFYIYTEAFF.